This T cell receptor (beta chain) was identified during a study of shared clonotypes between healthy human individuals. At the level of the study: The composition of the donors was two women and three men aged 18 to 49. General study findings and limits: Clonotypes shared by all four sorted-subset donors had higher generation probabilities than non-shared clonotypes. Naive subsets tended to show greater estimated richness than memory subsets.

V trimming: 5 bases; J trimming: 4 bases; junction bases outside the gene matches: 10. The CDR3 extends over 15 amino acids. From germline, CDR1 is SGHVS and CDR2 FQNEAQ. Remarks on this clone: Its specificity is not known.

Each PCR replicate from the sorted subsets contained roughly 210 ng DNA, which is tens of thousands of T cell genomes. Clones were read by immunoSEQ multiplex PCR, and TCRdb kept only the in-frame ones, dropping some. This sample has around 2.1 million clones; more than 90% occur once, and the top ten carry around 0.13%. The clonotype originates from a man between 18 and 35 years old in good health. The gene calls are TRBV7-8 and TRBJ1-2; 7 nucleotides align to TRBD1. Material for sequencing was naive CD4+ T cells sorted from blood. Subset in this sample: CD45RA+ positively selected. In nucleotides, the CDR3 is TGTGCCAGCAGCCCCCGGGACAGCCTAGGCTATGGCTACACCTTC. Protein sequence: CASSPRDSLGYGYTF.